A selection of T cell receptor beta chains follows, all from one sample in a study of blood T cell repertoires in COVID-19. Some clones are missing from TCRdb's copy, which holds only in-frame ones; the method was immunoSEQ multiplex PCR. The table shows fewer than 150,000 clones, with around 79% occurring only once. The specimen was peripheral blood. The receptors derive from a man aged 50 to 60 with acute or convalescent COVID-19. Each CDR3 is given with its conserved first and last residue. A D gene is named only where the DNA matches it firmly. Some rows have no size entry. The others give once, few or many, or a class for an expanded clone.

j_call v_call d_call clone_size cdr3_aa cdr3_nt
TRBJ1-1 TRBV7-6 . . CASSLDRTDPEAFF TGTGCCAGCAGCTTAGACAGGACAGATCCTGAAGCTTTCTTT
TRBJ2-2 TRBV18 . . CASSPDSEMAGELFF TGTGCCAGCTCACCAGATTCAGAAATGGCCGGGGAGCTGTTTTTT
TRBJ2-3 TRBV6-5 . many CASKVGEDTQYF TGTGCCAGCAAAGTAGGGGAAGATACGCAGTATTTT
TRBJ1-1 TRBV4-1 TRBD1 . CASSPDRRNTEAFF TGCGCCAGCAGCCCGGACAGGCGGAACACTGAAGCTTTCTTT
TRBJ1-2 TRBV11-2 . . CASSLGTNGGYTF TGTGCCAGCAGCTTAGGGACTAACGGCGGCTACACCTTC
TRBJ1-2 TRBV28 . . CASSPTGSVESGYTF TGTGCCAGCAGTCCTACAGGATCTGTCGAGTCTGGCTACACCTTC
TRBJ2-5 TRBV2 . few CASSTAWTQYF TGTGCCAGCAGTACAGCATGGACCCAGTACTTC
TRBJ1-1 TRBV6-2/TRBV6-3 TRBD1 . CASSYGTGLAEAFF TGTGCCAGCAGTTACGGGACAGGGCTCGCTGAAGCTTTCTTT
TRBJ2-5 TRBV12-3/TRBV12-4 TRBD1 . CASSLRRGETQYF TGTGCCAGCAGTCTACGCAGGGGGGAGACCCAGTACTTC
TRBJ1-5 TRBV2 . . CASTPGGNQPQHF TGTGCCAGCACCCCCGGGGGGAATCAGCCCCAGCATTTT
TRBJ2-3 TRBV18 TRBD2 once CASSGTITDTQYF TGTGCCAGCTCTGGGACTATCACAGATACGCAGTATTTT
TRBJ2-7 TRBV21-1 . once CASSTKRAGSPYEQYF TGTGCCAGCAGCACTAAGAGAGCCGGGTCCCCCTACGAGCAGTACTTC
TRBJ1-5 TRBV28 . . CASSLGSSNQPQHF TGTGCCAGCAGTTTGGGCAGTAGCAATCAGCCCCAGCATTTT
TRBJ1-1 TRBV19 . . CASSIGGPDTEAFF TGTGCCAGTAGTATAGGGGGCCCGGACACTGAAGCTTTCTTT
TRBJ1-1 TRBV27 . once CASSLVPGLSTEAFF TGTGCCAGCAGTTTAGTTCCGGGACTGAGCACTGAAGCTTTCTTT
TRBJ1-5 TRBV5-8 . few CASSPMYREFNQPQHF TGTGCCAGCAGCCCTATGTACAGAGAATTCAATCAGCCCCAGCATTTT
TRBJ2-2 TRBV7-2 TRBD1 . CASSLLSQGGTGELFF TGTGCCAGCAGCTTATTATCACAGGGGGGAACCGGGGAGCTGTTTTTT
TRBJ2-3 TRBV5-6 TRBD1 . CASSLAPGQGQDTQYF TGTGCCAGCAGCTTGGCGCCGGGACAGGGCCAGGATACGCAGTATTTT
TRBJ1-2 TRBV19 TRBD1 . CASRPQGASGYTF TGTGCCAGTAGGCCACAGGGGGCGAGTGGCTACACCTTC
TRBJ2-3 TRBV19 . . CASSVRYMVADTQYF TGTGCCAGTAGTGTCAGGTATATGGTCGCAGATACGCAGTATTTT
TRBJ1-4 TRBV7-6 . . CASSLGSGRGFEKLFF TGTGCCAGCAGCTTAGGATCGGGGAGGGGTTTCGAAAAACTGTTTTTT
TRBJ1-1 TRBV18 . . CASSPSAPQAAFF TGTGCCAGCTCACCTTCGGCACCCCAAGCGGCTTTCTTT
TRBJ1-6 TRBV13 . . CASSLYSYNSPLHF TGTGCCAGCAGCTTATACTCCTATAATTCACCCCTCCACTTT
TRBJ2-1 TRBV7-9 TRBD2 . CASSLRTSGNEQFF TGTGCCAGCAGCCTGCGGACTAGCGGAAATGAGCAGTTCTTC
TRBJ1-3 TRBV5-1 TRBD1 few CASSSAGTAGNTIYF TGCGCCAGCAGCAGCGCCGGGACAGCTGGAAACACCATATATTTT
TRBJ2-3 TRBV6-6 . . CASSPGLSTDTQYF TGTGCCAGCAGTCCGGGACTCAGCACAGATACGCAGTATTTT
TRBJ1-5 TRBV3-1/TRBV3-2 . . CASSQGGSNQPQHF TGTGCCAGCAGCCAAGGCGGTAGCAATCAGCCCCAGCATTTT
TRBJ1-5 TRBV4-1 . few CASSQALRVVNQPQHF TGCGCCAGCAGCCAAGCCCTCAGGGTTGTAAATCAGCCCCAGCATTTT
TRBJ2-1 TRBV18 TRBD2 . CASSPGTSARKGNEQFF TGTGCCAGCTCACCGGGGACTAGCGCCCGGAAGGGCAATGAGCAGTTCTTC
TRBJ2-7 TRBV27 . . CASSLTGSYEQYF TGTGCCAGCAGTTTAACGGGATCTTACGAGCAGTACTTC
TRBJ1-1 TRBV29-1 . . CSVAAQGTPGEAFF TGCAGCGTTGCCGCACAGGGAACTCCCGGGGAAGCTTTCTTT
TRBJ1-5 TRBV5-1 TRBD1 . CASSRTGGNQPQHF TGCGCCAGCAGCCGGACAGGGGGCAATCAGCCCCAGCATTTT
TRBJ2-7 TRBV3-1/TRBV3-2 . . CASSQDPGDNYEQYF TGTGCCAGCAGCCAAGATCCAGGGGACAACTACGAGCAGTACTTC
TRBJ2-7 TRBV27 TRBD2 . CASSPSTSGSLVLYEQYF TGTGCCAGCAGTCCATCGACTAGCGGCTCTTTAGTTCTCTACGAGCAGTACTTC
TRBJ1-6 TRBV12-3/TRBV12-4 . few CASRGGQDSPLHF TGTGCCAGCAGGGGGGGGCAAGACTCACCCCTCCACTTT